These 15 T cell receptor beta chains originate from one sample sequenced in a study of blood T cell repertoires in COVID-19. Sequenced by immunoSEQ multiplex PCR; TCRdb stores in-frame clones only, minus some. This table has 100,000 to 150,000 clones, about 85% appearing once. Sample: peripheral blood. Receptors originate from a man aged 80 or over with active or convalescent COVID-19.

This clone was recorded at least ten times. The chain links TRBV11-1 to TRBJ2-1; 10 bases map to TRBD2. V lost 5 bases, J lost 4 bases, and 8 bases stayed unmatched. CDR1 and CDR2 (germline): SGHAT, FQDESV (reference sequence). The length of the CDR3 is 16 residues. The chain's CDR3 is CASSVMGLAKYNEQFF. The CDR3 DNA reads TGTGCCAGCAGCGTAATGGGACTAGCGAAATACAATGAGCAGTTCTTC. The full variable domain, completed using reference TRBV11-1 and TRBJ2-1, is EAEVAQSPRYKITEKSQAVAFWCDPISGHATLYWYRQILGQGPELLVQFQDESVVDDSQLPKDRFSAERLKGVDSTLKIQPAELGDSAMYLCASSVMGLAKYNEQFFGPGTRLTVL.

The genes are TRBV30 and TRBJ1-1; possibly TRBD1 for D (6 bases). V gave up 5 bases and J gave up 1 base, with 11 bases separating them. The germline CDR1 and CDR2 sequences are GTSNPN and SVGIG (reference sequence). CDR3 length: 13 amino acids. DNA of the CDR3: TGTGCCTGGTTTCCGACAGGGAACACTGAAGCTTTCTTT. Translated, it gives CAWFPTGNTEAFF.

The chain recombines TRBV6-5 with TRBJ2-3, with TRBD2 identical over 9 bases. CDR3 length: 16 amino acids. The V segment lost 3 bases and the J segment 2 bases; nucleotides outside the gene matches: 6. Germline V CDR1 and CDR2: MNHEY, SVGAGI. The CDR3 region has the DNA TGTGCCAGCAGTTATTCGACTAGCGGCAACACAGATACGCAGTATTTT. It yields the protein CASSYSTSGNTDTQYF.

The chain couples TRBV7-8 to TRBJ2-7, with D tentatively TRBD1 (5 bases). From germline, CDR1 is SGHVS and CDR2 FQNEAQ. V lost 1 base to trimming and J lost 5 bases, with 9 bases between them. This CDR3 has 13 amino acids. The chain's CDR3 is CASSLGQGNEQYF. Here the CDR3 DNA reads TGTGCCAGCAGCTTAGGGCAGGGCAACGAGCAGTACTTC.

The rearrangement uses TRBV6-1 and TRBJ2-7, with D possibly being TRBD1 (6 bases). The CDR3 extends over 13 amino acids. CDR1 is MNHNS and CDR2 is SASEGT in the germline V gene. Trimming took off 8 bases at V and 2 bases at J, with 13 bases between the two ends. The CDR3 region is CASGDRRTYEQYF. CDR3 in DNA: TGTGCCAGCGGAGACAGGAGGACCTACGAGCAGTACTTC.

Only a few counts were recorded for this clone. V usage is TRBV27 and J usage is TRBJ1-2; 10 nucleotides match TRBD1. V was clipped by 3 bases and J by 8 bases; unmatched bases: 6. CDR3 length equals 14 residues. CDR1 and CDR2 (germline): MNHEY, SMNVEV (reference sequence). The CDR3 region has the DNA TGTGCCAGCAGTTTCAACCGGGACAGGGGAGGCTACACCTTC. Encoded protein: CASSFNRDRGGYTF.

The chain combines TRBV9 with TRBJ1-2, with a possible D match to TRBD1 (5 bases). Germline V gene sequence: CDR1 SGDLS, CDR2 YYNGEE. The CDR3 spans 13 residues. V lost 0 bases, J lost 6 bases, and 9 bases lay in between. The CDR3 sequence: CASSVGQGDGYTF. In DNA, the CDR3 is TGTGCCAGCAGCGTAGGTCAGGGTGATGGCTACACCTTC. Full variable domain (remainder filled in from reference TRBV9 and TRBJ1-2): DSGVTQTPKHLITATGQRVTLRCSPRSGDLSVYWYQQSLDQGLQFLIQYYNGEERAKGNILERFSAQQFPDLHSELNLSSLELGDSALYFCASSVGQGDGYTFGSGTRLTVV.

This sequence joins TRBV2 and TRBJ2-2; 8 nucleotides align to TRBD1. Germline assignment: CDR1 SNHLY and CDR2 FYNNEI. Unmatched junction bases numbered 4, after V lost 7 bases and J lost 6 bases. The CDR3 sequence is 13 residues long. The CDR3 nucleotides are TGTGCCAGCATCGACAGGGGACCCGGGGAGCTGTTTTTT. Amino acid sequence: CASIDRGPGELFF.

J is TRBJ1-1 and V is TRBV6-5; TRBD1 matches 11 bases. Looked up from germline, CDR1 is MNHEY and CDR2 is SVGAGI. After removal of 5 bases from V and 4 bases from J, the junction contained 3 bases not matched to a gene. The CDR3 runs 14 residues. The CDR3 sequence is CASSNGQGATEAFF. As DNA, the CDR3 is TGTGCCAGCAGTAACGGACAGGGGGCCACTGAAGCTTTCTTT.

Only one count was recorded for this clone. The chain recombines TRBV6-5 with TRBJ2-2; D is possibly TRBD2 (6 bases). CDR1 and CDR2 from the germline V gene are MNHEY and SVGAGI. V was cut by 6 bases and J by 0 bases, with 11 bases left in between. The CDR3 length is 15 residues. CDR3 in DNA: TGTGCCAGCAGGCGGGACTTGGCGAACACCGGGGAGCTGTTTTTT. It encodes CASRRDLANTGELFF.

The V gene is TRBV3-1 (or the pseudogene TRBV3-2), the J gene TRBJ2-4; D unresolved. CDR3 length: 14 residues. Trimming cost V 2 bases and J 0 bases, with 5 bases left between them. The germline gives CDR1 LGHDT, CDR2 YNNKEL (reference sequence). The CDR3 loop reads CASSQSLAKNIQYF. The CDR3 DNA is TGTGCCAGCAGCCAATCCCTAGCCAAAAACATTCAGTACTTC.

This clone has only a few counts. J is TRBJ1-3 and V is TRBV19; D is uncertain. The V and J ends lost 3 bases and 0 bases respectively, with 9 bases between them. The germline gives CDR1 LNHDA, CDR2 SQIVND (reference sequence). The CDR3 contains 15 residues. The CDR3: CASSISRSSGNTIYF. The DNA of the CDR3 is TGTGCCAGTAGTATTAGTCGGAGCTCTGGAAACACCATATATTTT.

This clone turned up a few times. This sequence joins TRBV29-1 and TRBJ2-1; TRBD1 matches 7 bases. Germline-derived CDR1 and CDR2 are SQVTM and ANQGSEA. This CDR3 is 14 amino acids long. With 0 bases clipped from V and 4 bases from J, the junction kept 3 bases outside the gene matches. CDR3 residues: CSVEEGTVYNEQFF. The CDR3 DNA follows: TGCAGCGTTGAAGAAGGGACAGTGTACAATGAGCAGTTCTTC.

This chain uses TRBV19 with TRBJ1-1; tentative D call: TRBD1 (5 bases). Trimming took 6 bases from V and 1 from J, leaving 9 bases between them. The germline V gene encodes CDR1 LNHDA and CDR2 SQIVND (reference sequence). CDR3 length: 13 amino acids. For the CDR3, the DNA is TGTGCCAGTAGCCTCACAGGGAACACTGAAGCTTTCTTT. Its translation is CASSLTGNTEAFF.

This rearrangement joins TRBV19 to TRBJ1-6, with 8 bases matching TRBD1. The ends lost 0 bases at V and 7 bases at J; junction bases unmatched: 5. Germline-derived CDR1 and CDR2 are LNHDA and SQIVND (reference sequence). The CDR3 is 16 residues long. The DNA for the CDR3 is TGTGCCAGTAGTATAGACCGACAGGGGAGCAATTCACCCCTCCACTTT. Amino acids: CASSIDRQGSNSPLHF.